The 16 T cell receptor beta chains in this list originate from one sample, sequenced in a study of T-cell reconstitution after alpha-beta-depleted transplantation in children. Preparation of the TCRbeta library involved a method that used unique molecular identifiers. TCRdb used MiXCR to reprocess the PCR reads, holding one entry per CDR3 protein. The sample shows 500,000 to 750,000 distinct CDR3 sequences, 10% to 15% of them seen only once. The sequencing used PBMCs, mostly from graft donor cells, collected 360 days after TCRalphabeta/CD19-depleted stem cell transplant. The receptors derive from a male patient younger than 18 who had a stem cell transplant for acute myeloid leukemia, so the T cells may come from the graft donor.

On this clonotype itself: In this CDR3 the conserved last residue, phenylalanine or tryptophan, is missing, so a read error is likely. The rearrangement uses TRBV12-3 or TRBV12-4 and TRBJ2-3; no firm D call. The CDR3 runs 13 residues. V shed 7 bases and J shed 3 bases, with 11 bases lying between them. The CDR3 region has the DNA TGTGCCAGCACCCGCCGACCGACAGATACGCAGTATTCT. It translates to CASTRRPTDTQYS.

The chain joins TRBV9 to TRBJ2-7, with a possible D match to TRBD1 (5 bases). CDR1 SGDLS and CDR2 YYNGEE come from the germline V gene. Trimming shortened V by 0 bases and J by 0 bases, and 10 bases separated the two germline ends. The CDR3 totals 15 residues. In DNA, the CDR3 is TGTGCCAGCAGCGTAGCGGCAGGGAACTCCTACGAGCAGTACTTC. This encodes CASSVAAGNSYEQYF.

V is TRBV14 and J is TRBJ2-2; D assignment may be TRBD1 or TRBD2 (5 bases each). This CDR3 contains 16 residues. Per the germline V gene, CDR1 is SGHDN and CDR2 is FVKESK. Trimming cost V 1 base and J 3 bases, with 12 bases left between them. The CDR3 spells CASSQAGREYTGELFF. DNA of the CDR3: TGTGCCAGCAGCCAAGCCGGCAGGGAGTACACCGGGGAGCTGTTTTTT.

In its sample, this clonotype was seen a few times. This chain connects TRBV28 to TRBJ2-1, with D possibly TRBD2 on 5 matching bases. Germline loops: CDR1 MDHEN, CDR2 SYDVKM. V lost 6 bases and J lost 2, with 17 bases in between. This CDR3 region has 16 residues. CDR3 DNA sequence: TGTGCCAGCAGCCCCGCGGGTGAGGGCCCCTACAATGAGCAGTTCTTC. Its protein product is CASSPAGEGPYNEQFF. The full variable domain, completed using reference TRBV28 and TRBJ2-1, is DVKVTQSSRYLVKRTGEKVFLECVQDMDHENMFWYRQDPGLGLRLIYFSYDVKMKEKGDIPEGYSVSREKKERFSLILESASTNQTSMYLCASSPAGEGPYNEQFFGPGTRLTVL.

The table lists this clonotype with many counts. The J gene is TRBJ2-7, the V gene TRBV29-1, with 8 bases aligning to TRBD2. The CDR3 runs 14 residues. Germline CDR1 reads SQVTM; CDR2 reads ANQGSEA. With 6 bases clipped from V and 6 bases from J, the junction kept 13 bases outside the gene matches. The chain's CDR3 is CSVETGTSDLEQYF. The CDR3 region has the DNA TGCAGCGTGGAAACCGGGACTAGTGACCTCGAGCAGTACTTC.

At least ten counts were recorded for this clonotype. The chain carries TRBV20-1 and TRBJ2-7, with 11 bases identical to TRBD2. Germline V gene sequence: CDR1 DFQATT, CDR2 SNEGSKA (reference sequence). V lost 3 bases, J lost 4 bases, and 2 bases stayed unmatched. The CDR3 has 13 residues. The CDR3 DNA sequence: TGCAGTGCTAGGACTAGCGGGATTTACGAGCAGTACTTC. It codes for CSARTSGIYEQYF.

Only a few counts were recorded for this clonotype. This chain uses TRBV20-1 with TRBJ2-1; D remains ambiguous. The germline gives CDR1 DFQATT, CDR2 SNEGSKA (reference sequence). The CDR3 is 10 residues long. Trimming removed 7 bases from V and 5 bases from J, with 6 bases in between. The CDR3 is CSGWDNEQFF. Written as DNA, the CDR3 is TGCAGTGGATGGGACAATGAGCAGTTCTTC.

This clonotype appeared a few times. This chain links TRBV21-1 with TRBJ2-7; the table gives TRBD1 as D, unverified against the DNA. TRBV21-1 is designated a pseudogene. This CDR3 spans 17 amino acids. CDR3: CASSTERGRWVGYEQYF. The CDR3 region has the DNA TGTGCCAGCAGCACAGAAAGGGGAAGGTGGGTTGGCTACGAGCAGTACTTC.

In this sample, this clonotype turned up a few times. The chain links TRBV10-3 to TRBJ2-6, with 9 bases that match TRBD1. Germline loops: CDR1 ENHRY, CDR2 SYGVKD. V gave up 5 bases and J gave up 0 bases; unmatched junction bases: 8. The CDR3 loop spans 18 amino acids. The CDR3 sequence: CAISQDRGAFSGANVLTF. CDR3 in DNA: TGTGCCATCAGTCAGGACAGGGGCGCCTTCTCTGGGGCCAACGTCCTGACTTTC.

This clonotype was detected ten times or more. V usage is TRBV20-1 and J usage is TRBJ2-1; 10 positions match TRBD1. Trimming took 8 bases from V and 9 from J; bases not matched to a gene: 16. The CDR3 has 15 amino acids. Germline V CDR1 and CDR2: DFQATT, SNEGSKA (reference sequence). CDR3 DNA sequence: TGCAGTTCATATGACCGGGACAGGGGTATTGCTGAGCAGTTCTTC. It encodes CSSYDRDRGIAEQFF.

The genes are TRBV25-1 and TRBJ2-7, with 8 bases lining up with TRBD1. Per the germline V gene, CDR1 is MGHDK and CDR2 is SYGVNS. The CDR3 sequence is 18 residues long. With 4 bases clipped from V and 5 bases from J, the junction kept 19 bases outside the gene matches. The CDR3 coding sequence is TGTGCCAGCAGTGCCCGACTTGGACAGGGTCGGCCAATCCACGAGCAGTACTTC. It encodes CASSARLGQGRPIHEQYF.

The CDR3 DNA follows: TGTGCCAGCCCCCCTCCAGAGGGAAAGGGGACCCAGTACTTC. Translation: CASPPPEGKGTQYF. This chain uses TRBV12-3 or TRBV12-4 with TRBJ2-5; TRBD2 is a possible D gene (5 bases). Trimming took 8 bases from V and 7 from J, leaving 20 bases between them. The CDR3 has 14 residues.

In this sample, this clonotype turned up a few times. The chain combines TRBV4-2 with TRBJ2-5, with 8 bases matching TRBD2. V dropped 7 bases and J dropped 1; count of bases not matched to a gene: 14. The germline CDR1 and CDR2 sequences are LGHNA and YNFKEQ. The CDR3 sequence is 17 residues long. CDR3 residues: CASNQGSRSGGQETQYF. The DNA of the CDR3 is TGTGCCAGCAATCAAGGGTCCAGGAGCGGGGGCCAAGAGACCCAGTACTTC.

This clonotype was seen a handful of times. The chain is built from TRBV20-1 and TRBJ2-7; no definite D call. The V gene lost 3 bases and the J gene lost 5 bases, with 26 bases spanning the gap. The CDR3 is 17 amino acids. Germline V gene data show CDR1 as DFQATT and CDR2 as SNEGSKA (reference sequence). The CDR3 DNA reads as TGCAGTGCTAGTGTGTCCCGCGGATCGGGTGGGCCCAACGAGCAGTACTTC. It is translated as CSASVSRGSGGPNEQYF.

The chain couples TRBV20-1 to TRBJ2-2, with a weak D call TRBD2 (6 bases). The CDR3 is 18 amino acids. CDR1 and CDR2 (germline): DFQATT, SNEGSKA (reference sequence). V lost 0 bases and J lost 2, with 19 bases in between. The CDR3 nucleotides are TGCAGTGCTAGAGACCCGCAGATCGGGACTTCCAACACCGGGGAGCTGTTTTTT. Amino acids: CSARDPQIGTSNTGELFF.

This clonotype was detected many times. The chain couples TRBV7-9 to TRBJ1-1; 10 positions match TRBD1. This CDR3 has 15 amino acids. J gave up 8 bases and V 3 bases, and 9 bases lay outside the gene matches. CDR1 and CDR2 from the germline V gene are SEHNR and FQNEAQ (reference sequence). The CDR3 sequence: CASSFGPGTGAEAFF. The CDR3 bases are TGTGCCAGCAGCTTTGGCCCCGGGACAGGGGCAGAAGCTTTCTTT.